A selection of T cell receptor beta chains follows, all from one sample in a study of regulatory T cells in long-lasting Graves disease. TCRdb processed the multiplex PCR reads anew with MiXCR; each CDR3 protein has one entry. The sample yields hundreds of thousands of distinct CDR3 sequences, approximately 15% seen once. This same sample was also taken into another study, of T cells in Graves' hyperthyroidism and ophthalmopathy.

Here the sequenced sample was peripheral blood mononuclear cells (PBMCs), taken at new diagnosis, from a patient treated with antithyroid drugs. The receptors derive from a man aged 40-49 years with Graves disease. The CDR3 runs from the conserved cysteine through the conserved F or W. A D gene is named only where the DNA matches it firmly. The size of a clone is reported for some rows only, either as once, few or many, or as a class for expanded clones.

>many|TRBJ2-5|TRBV5-1|NA
CATATGIRETQYF
TGCGCCACCGCGACAGGTATAAGGGAGACCCAGTACTTC
>NA|TRBJ2-1|TRBV4-3|NA
CASSHRTARDEQFF
TGCGCCAGCAGCCATCGGACAGCCAGGGATGAGCAGTTCTTC
>many|TRBJ2-1|TRBV20-1|NA
CSALPTGIGGPYNEQFF
TGCAGTGCTCTCCCCACAGGCATCGGGGGGCCCTACAATGAGCAGTTCTTC
>many|TRBJ2-7|TRBV6-9|TRBD1
CASGSPGQGYEQYF
TGTGCCAGCGGTTCGCCGGGACAGGGCTACGAGCAGTACTTC
>many|TRBJ2-1|TRBV7-3|TRBD2
CASSQVGGGGFYNEQFF
TGTGCCAGCAGCCAAGTCGGGGGGGGGGGCTTCTACAATGAGCAGTTCTTC
>many|TRBJ2-5|TRBV29-1|TRBD1
CSVAPGTGGAETQYF
TGCAGCGTGGCCCCCGGGACAGGGGGAGCAGAGACCCAGTACTTC
>NA|TRBJ1-5|TRBV11-2|TRBD1
CASSQRTGGLYSNQPQHF
TGCGCCAGCAGCCAACGGACAGGGGGCCTCTATAGCAATCAGCCCCAGCATTTT
>many|TRBJ2-7|TRBV20-1|TRBD1
CSARERGLTYEQYF
TGCAGTGCTAGAGAAAGGGGGCTAACTTACGAGCAGTACTTC
>many|TRBJ1-2|TRBV6-1|NA
CASGIAVGYGYTF
TGTGCCAGTGGTATTGCCGTCGGCTATGGCTACACCTTC
>many|TRBJ2-1|TRBV7-2|TRBD2
CASSLDMGLDKFF
TGTGCCAGCAGCTTAGATATGGGACTAGATAAGTTCTTC
>many|TRBJ1-5|TRBV12-3/TRBV12-4|NA
CASSWGGDSNQPQHF
TGTGCCAGCAGTTGGGGGGGGGACAGCAATCAGCCCCAGCATTTT
>few|TRBJ2-1|TRBV6-2/TRBV6-3|TRBD1
CASSFGTDHNEQFF
TGTGCCAGCAGTTTCGGGACAGACCACAATGAGCAGTTCTTC
>many|TRBJ2-7|TRBV6-2/TRBV6-3|TRBD1
CASTGQGFEQYF
TGTGCCAGCACCGGACAGGGGTTCGAGCAGTACTTC
>few|TRBJ2-7|TRBV4-1|NA
CASSQSGRPYEQYF
TGCGCCAGCAGCCAATCCGGGCGCCCTTACGAGCAGTACTTC
>few|TRBJ2-5|TRBV18|NA
CASSPLVGYQETQYF
TGTGCCAGCTCACCGCTTGTGGGGTACCAAGAGACCCAGTACTTC
>NA|TRBJ1-4|TRBV20-1|NA
CSARDRVRGEEKLFF
TGCAGTGCTAGAGATAGAGTCAGGGGTGAGGAAAAACTGTTTTTT
>NA|TRBJ2-3|TRBV3-1|TRBD1
CASSQSWDRGTDTQYF
TGTGCCAGCAGCCAGTCGTGGGACAGGGGCACAGATACGCAGTATTTT
>many|TRBJ2-2|TRBV7-3|TRBD2
CASSLGLAGSGELFF
TGTGCCAGCAGTTTAGGTTTAGCGGGGTCCGGGGAGCTGTTTTTT
>many|TRBJ1-4|TRBV28|NA
CASSLWAGAGEKLFF
TGTGCCAGCAGTTTATGGGCGGGGGCTGGTGAAAAACTGTTTTTT
>many|TRBJ1-5|TRBV7-8|NA
CASGYDQPQHF
TGTGCCTCAGGGTACGATCAGCCCCAGCATTTT
>few|TRBJ1-5|TRBV18|TRBD1
CASSLSGTGGDQPQHF
TGTGCCAGCTCACTATCCGGGACAGGGGGCGATCAGCCCCAGCATTTT